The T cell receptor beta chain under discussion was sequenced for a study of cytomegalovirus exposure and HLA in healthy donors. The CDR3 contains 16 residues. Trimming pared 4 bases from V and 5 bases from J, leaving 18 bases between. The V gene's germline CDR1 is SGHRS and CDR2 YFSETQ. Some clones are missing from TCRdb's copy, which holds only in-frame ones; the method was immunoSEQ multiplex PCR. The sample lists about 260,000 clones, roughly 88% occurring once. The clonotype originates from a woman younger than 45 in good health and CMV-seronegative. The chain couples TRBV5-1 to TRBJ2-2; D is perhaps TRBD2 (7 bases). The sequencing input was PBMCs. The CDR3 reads CASSPKRDITTGELFF. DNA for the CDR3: TGCGCCAGCAGCCCCAAGCGGGACATAACTACCGGGGAGCTGTTTTTT.